This is a list of T cell receptor beta chains from one sample in a study of cytomegalovirus exposure and HLA in healthy donors. Sequenced by immunoSEQ multiplex PCR; TCRdb stores in-frame clones only, minus some. This table has some 170,000 clones, roughly 77% appearing once. The sequenced sample consisted of PBMCs. The receptors shown here come from a man younger than 35 in good health and CMV-seropositive. CDR3s include the opening cysteine and the closing phenylalanine or tryptophan. The D gene is left open where the match is weak. Some rows have no size entry. The others give once, few or many, or a class for an expanded clone.

j_call v_call clone_size d_call cdr3_aa cdr3_nt
TRBJ2-5 TRBV5-6 NA NA CASSWTDRQETQYF TGTGCCAGCAGCTGGACGGACAGACAAGAGACCCAGTACTTC
TRBJ2-5 TRBV10-3 NA NA CAISREHQETQYF TGTGCCATCAGCCGGGAGCACCAAGAGACCCAGTACTTC
TRBJ1-2 TRBV6-1 NA NA CASGQDYGYTF TGTGCCAGCGGCCAAGACTATGGCTACACCTTC
TRBJ1-3 TRBV7-8 NA NA CASSKRQTNSGNTIYF TGTGCCAGCAGCAAACGACAGACGAACTCTGGAAACACCATATATTTT
TRBJ2-1 TRBV5-4 NA NA CASTQGRGSYNEQFF TGTGCCAGCACCCAAGGCCGGGGATCCTACAATGAGCAGTTCTTC
TRBJ1-2 TRBV10-3 NA NA CAISEVGANYGYTF TGTGCCATCAGTGAGGTCGGAGCTAACTATGGCTACACCTTC
TRBJ1-2 TRBV28 NA TRBD1 CASSLGAWGVVFLRDRYYGYTF TGTGCCAGCAGTTTGGGGGCTTGGGGTGTTGTTTTTCTCCGGGACAGGTACTATGGCTACACCTTC
TRBJ2-3 TRBV28 NA TRBD2 CASSSPTSGGADTQYF TGTGCCAGCAGTTCCCCCACTAGCGGGGGTGCAGATACGCAGTATTTT
TRBJ1-4 TRBV5-6 NA NA CASSLAPEGREKLFF TGTGCCAGCAGCTTGGCCCCGGAGGGGCGTGAAAAACTGTTTTTT
TRBJ1-2 TRBV19 NA TRBD1 CASGGQRFGYTF TGTGCCAGCGGGGGACAGAGGTTTGGCTACACCTTC
TRBJ2-1 TRBV15 few NA CATSRLGDSHNEQFF TGTGCCACCAGCAGACTAGGGGATTCCCACAATGAGCAGTTCTTC
TRBJ2-5 TRBV25-1 NA NA CASSGPTASQETQYF TGTGCCAGCAGTGGCCCGACAGCTTCTCAAGAGACCCAGTACTTC
TRBJ2-1 TRBV5-8 NA TRBD1 CASSLGDSLYNEQFF TGTGCCAGCAGCTTGGGGGACAGCCTCTACAATGAGCAGTTCTTC
TRBJ1-1 TRBV15 NA TRBD1 CATSRITGANTEAFF TGTGCCACCAGCAGGATAACAGGGGCGAACACTGAAGCTTTCTTT
TRBJ1-1 TRBV7-6 NA NA CASSLTGTEAFF TGTGCCAGCAGCTTGACCGGGACAGAAGCTTTCTTT
TRBJ1-1 TRBV30 NA TRBD1 CAWSRDRYTEAFF TGTGCCTGGAGTCGGGACAGGTACACTGAAGCTTTCTTT
TRBJ1-3 TRBV6-1 NA NA CASSEYGSGVTSGNTIYF TGTGCCAGCAGTGAATATGGCTCCGGGGTAACGAGTGGAAACACCATATATTTT
TRBJ2-5 TRBV19 NA TRBD2 CASSMIAGGETQYF TGTGCCAGTAGCATGATAGCGGGAGGAGAGACCCAGTACTTC
TRBJ2-2 TRBV19 NA TRBD1 CASSALGTDTGELFF TGTGCCAGTAGTGCCCTCGGGACAGACACCGGGGAGCTGTTTTTT
TRBJ2-5 TRBV7-9 NA NA CASSFGAGAQETQYF TGTGCCAGCAGCTTCGGGGCGGGGGCCCAAGAGACCCAGTACTTC
TRBJ1-2 TRBV20-1 NA TRBD1 CSVRSQGDSTF TGCAGTGTTAGGTCGCAGGGGGACTCCACCTTC
TRBJ2-2 TRBV30 NA TRBD2 CAWGAGVDTGELFF TGTGCCTGGGGTGCGGGGGTTGACACCGGGGAGCTGTTTTTT
TRBJ1-4 TRBV5-1 NA NA CASSSGQPNEKLFF TGCGCCAGCAGCTCAGGACAGCCTAATGAAAAACTGTTTTTT
TRBJ1-1 TRBV10-3 NA NA CAIKKGSTGNLNTEAFF TGTGCCATCAAAAAGGGGTCGACAGGCAACTTGAACACTGAAGCTTTCTTT
TRBJ2-5 TRBV5-1 NA TRBD1 CASSLSQGERETQYF TGCGCCAGCAGCTTGAGTCAGGGGGAACGGGAGACCCAGTACTTC
TRBJ2-3 TRBV6-1 NA TRBD2 CASSEEGGRVADTQYF TGTGCCAGCAGTGAAGAAGGCGGGAGGGTCGCAGATACGCAGTATTTT
TRBJ2-1 TRBV15 NA TRBD2 CATSRDQRGNYNEQFF TGTGCCACCAGCAGAGACCAGCGGGGAAACTACAATGAGCAGTTCTTC
TRBJ1-1 TRBV9 NA TRBD1 CASSVVGGNTEAFF TGTGCCAGCAGCGTAGTAGGGGGCAACACTGAAGCTTTCTTT
TRBJ2-3 TRBV5-6 NA NA CASSAAPGLTDTQYF TGTGCCAGCAGCGCGGCCCCAGGACTCACAGATACGCAGTATTTT
TRBJ1-4 TRBV6-6 NA NA CASSYSSPGGNEKLFF TGTGCCAGCAGTTACTCCTCCCCGGGAGGTAATGAAAAACTGTTTTTT
TRBJ1-1 TRBV2 NA NA CASTGGVEAFF TGTGCCAGCACCGGCGGGGTAGAAGCTTTCTTT
TRBJ1-2 TRBV11-2 NA NA CASSRGQSGGYTF TGTGCCAGCAGCAGAGGACAGTCCGGTGGCTACACCTTC
TRBJ2-2 TRBV11-2 NA TRBD2 CASSPSGGHTGELFF TGTGCCAGCAGCCCTAGCGGGGGGCACACCGGGGAGCTGTTTTTT
TRBJ2-5 TRBV4-1 NA TRBD2 CASSQESRRGEQETQYF TGCGCCAGCAGCCAGGAAAGCAGGCGGGGGGAACAAGAGACCCAGTACTTC
TRBJ2-1 TRBV12-5 NA NA CASVEGRGGAYNEQFF TGTGCTAGTGTTGAGGGTAGGGGGGGCGCCTACAATGAGCAGTTCTTC
TRBJ1-5 TRBV19 NA NA CATSAGRGNRPQHF TGTGCCACCTCGGCGGGGAGAGGCAATCGGCCCCAGCATTTT
TRBJ1-1 TRBV7-3 NA TRBD1 CASSLGTGPNTEAFF TGTGCCAGCAGCTTAGGGACAGGCCCGAACACTGAAGCTTTCTTT
TRBJ1-1 TRBV10-3 NA NA CAIKQGPGATEVFF TGTGCCATCAAACAGGGCCCGGGTGCCACTGAAGTTTTCTTT
TRBJ2-1 TRBV5-1 NA TRBD2 CASSLGLEVEQFF TGCGCCAGCAGCCTGGGACTAGAGGTTGAGCAGTTCTTC
TRBJ1-3 TRBV5-4 NA TRBD1 CAMTRDREAGNTIYF TGTGCCATGACCCGGGACAGGGAGGCCGGAAACACCATATATTTT
TRBJ1-6 TRBV28 NA NA CASSRQPLTLHF TGTGCCAGCAGTCGACAGCCCCTCACCCTCCACTTT
TRBJ1-1 TRBV4-1 many NA CASSQDRDTEAFF TGCGCCAGCAGCCAAGACAGGGATACTGAAGCTTTCTTT
TRBJ1-4 TRBV29-1 few TRBD1 CSVRDRGEKLFF TGCAGCGTTAGGGACAGGGGTGAAAAACTGTTTTTT
TRBJ1-2 TRBV6-5 NA NA CASSPGRYGAYGYTF TGTGCCAGCAGCCCTGGGAGGTATGGGGCCTATGGCTACACCTTC